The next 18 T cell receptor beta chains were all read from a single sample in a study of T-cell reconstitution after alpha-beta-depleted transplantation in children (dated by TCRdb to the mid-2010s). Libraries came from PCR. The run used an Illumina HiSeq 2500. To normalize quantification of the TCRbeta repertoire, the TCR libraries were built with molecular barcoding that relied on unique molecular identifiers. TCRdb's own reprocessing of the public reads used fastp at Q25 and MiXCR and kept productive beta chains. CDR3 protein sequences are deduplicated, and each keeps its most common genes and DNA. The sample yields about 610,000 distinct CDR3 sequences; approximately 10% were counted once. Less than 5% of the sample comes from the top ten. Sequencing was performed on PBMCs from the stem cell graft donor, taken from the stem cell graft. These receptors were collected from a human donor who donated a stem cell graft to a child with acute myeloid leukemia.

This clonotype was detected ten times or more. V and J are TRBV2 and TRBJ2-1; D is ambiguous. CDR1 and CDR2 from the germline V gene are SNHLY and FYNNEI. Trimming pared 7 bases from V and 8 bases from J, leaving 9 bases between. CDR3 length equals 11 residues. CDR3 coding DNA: TGTGCCAGCACTAGATTTCATGAGCAGTTCTTC. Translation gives CASTRFHEQFF.

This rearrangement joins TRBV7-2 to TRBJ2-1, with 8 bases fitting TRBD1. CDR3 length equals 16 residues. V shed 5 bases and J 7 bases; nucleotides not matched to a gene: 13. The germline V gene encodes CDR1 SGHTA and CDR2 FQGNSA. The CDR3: CASSRSTGGIGNEQFF. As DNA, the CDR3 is TGTGCCAGCAGCCGGAGTACAGGGGGAATAGGAAATGAGCAGTTCTTC.

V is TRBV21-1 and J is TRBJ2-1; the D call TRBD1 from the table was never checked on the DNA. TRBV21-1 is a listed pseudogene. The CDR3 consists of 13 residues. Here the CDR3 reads CASSINTGGEQFF. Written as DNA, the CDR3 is TGTGCCAGCAGCATCAACACGGGGGGTGAGCAGTTCTTC.

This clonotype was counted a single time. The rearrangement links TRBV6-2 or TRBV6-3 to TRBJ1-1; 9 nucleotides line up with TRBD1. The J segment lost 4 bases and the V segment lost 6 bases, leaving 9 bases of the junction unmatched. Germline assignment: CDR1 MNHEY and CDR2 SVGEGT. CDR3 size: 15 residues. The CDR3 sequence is CASSYPTGGVTEAFF. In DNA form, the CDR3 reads TGTGCCAGCAGCTACCCCACAGGGGGCGTCACTGAAGCTTTCTTT.

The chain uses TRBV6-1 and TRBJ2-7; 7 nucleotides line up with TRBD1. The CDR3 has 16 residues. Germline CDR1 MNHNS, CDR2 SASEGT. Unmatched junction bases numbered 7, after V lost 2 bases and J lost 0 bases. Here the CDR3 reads CASSESRQGNSYEQYF. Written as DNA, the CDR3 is TGTGCCAGCAGTGAATCGAGACAGGGTAACTCCTACGAGCAGTACTTC.

The CDR3 sequence: CATRQGLGETQYF. The DNA for the CDR3 is TGTGCCACCCGACAGGGGTTGGGCGAGACCCAGTACTTC. The rearrangement uses TRBV15 and TRBJ2-5; 8 bases fit TRBD1. CDR1 is LNHNV, CDR2 YYDKDF, per germline (reference sequence). The CDR3 extends over 13 amino acids. V lost 8 bases and J lost 5; bases outside the gene matches: 7.

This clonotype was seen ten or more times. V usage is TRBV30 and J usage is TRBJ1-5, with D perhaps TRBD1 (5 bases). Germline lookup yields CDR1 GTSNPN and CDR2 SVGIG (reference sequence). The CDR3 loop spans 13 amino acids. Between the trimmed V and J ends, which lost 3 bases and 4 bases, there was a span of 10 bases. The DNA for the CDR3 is TGTGCCTGGAGCCGACAGACTAATCAGCCCCAGCATTTT. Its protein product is CAWSRQTNQPQHF.

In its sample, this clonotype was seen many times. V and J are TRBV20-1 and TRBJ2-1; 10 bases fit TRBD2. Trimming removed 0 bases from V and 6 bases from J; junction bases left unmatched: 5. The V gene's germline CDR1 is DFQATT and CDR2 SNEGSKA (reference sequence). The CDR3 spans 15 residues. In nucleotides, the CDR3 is TGCAGTGCTAGAGATTCTAGCGGGAGACTCAATGAGCAGTTCTTC. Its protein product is CSARDSSGRLNEQFF.

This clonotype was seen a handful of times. CDR3 region: CASRAGPADTQYF. The CDR3 nucleotides read TGTGCCAGCAGGGCGGGTCCGGCAGATACGCAGTATTTT. The V gene is TRBV9, the J gene TRBJ2-3; D is perhaps TRBD2 (5 bases). Germline CDR1 is SGDLS and CDR2 is YYNGEE. The V and J ends lost 5 bases and 4 bases respectively, with 11 bases between them. CDR3 size: 13 residues. The full variable domain, its missing parts supplied by reference TRBV9 and TRBJ2-3, is DSGVTQTPKHLITATGQRVTLRCSPRSGDLSVYWYQQSLDQGLQFLIQYYNGEERAKGNILERFSAQQFPDLHSELNLSSLELGDSALYFCASRAGPADTQYFGPGTRLTVL.

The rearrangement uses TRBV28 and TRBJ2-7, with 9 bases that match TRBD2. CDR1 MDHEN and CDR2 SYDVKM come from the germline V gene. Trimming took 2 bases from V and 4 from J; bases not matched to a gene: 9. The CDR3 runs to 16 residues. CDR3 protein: CASSLPTSGPWYEQYF. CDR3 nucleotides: TGTGCCAGCAGTTTACCCACTAGCGGGCCTTGGTACGAGCAGTACTTC.

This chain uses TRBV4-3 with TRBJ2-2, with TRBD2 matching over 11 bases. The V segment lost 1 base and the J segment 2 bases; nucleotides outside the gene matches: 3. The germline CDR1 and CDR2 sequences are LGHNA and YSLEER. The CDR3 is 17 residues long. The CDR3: CASSQVLAGDNTGELFF. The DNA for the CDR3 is TGCGCCAGCAGCCAAGTACTAGCGGGAGATAACACCGGGGAGCTGTTTTTT.

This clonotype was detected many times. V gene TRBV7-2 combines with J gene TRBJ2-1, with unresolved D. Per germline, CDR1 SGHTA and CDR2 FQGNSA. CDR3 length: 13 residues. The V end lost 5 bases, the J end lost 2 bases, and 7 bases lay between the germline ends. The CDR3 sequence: CASSDHPYNEQFF. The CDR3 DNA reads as TGTGCCAGCAGCGATCACCCCTACAATGAGCAGTTCTTC.

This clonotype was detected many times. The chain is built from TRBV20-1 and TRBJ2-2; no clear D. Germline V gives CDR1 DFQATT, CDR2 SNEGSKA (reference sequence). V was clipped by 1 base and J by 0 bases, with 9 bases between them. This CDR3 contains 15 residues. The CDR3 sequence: CSARVGKSNTGELFF. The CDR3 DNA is TGCAGTGCTAGAGTTGGCAAATCGAACACCGGGGAGCTGTTTTTT.

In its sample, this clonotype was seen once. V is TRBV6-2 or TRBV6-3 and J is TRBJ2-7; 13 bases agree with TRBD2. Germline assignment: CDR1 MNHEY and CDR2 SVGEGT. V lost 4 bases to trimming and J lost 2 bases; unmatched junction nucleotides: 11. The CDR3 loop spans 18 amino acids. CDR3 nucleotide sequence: TGTGCCAGCAGTTTTATAACCGGGACTAGCGGGACCCCCTACGAGCAGTACTTC. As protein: CASSFITGTSGTPYEQYF.

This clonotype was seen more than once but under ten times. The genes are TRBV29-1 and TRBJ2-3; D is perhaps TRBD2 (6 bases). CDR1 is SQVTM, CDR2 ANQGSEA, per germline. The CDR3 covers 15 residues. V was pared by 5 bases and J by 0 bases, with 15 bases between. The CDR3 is CSVTRTTSSTDTQYF. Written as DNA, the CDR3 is TGCAGCGTTACTAGGACTACCTCTAGCACAGATACGCAGTATTTT.

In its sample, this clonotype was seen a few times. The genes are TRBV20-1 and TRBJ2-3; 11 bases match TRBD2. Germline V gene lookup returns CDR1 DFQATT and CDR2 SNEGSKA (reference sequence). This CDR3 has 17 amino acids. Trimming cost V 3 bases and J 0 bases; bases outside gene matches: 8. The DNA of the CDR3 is TGCAGTGCTAGCGGGTCTAGCGGGAGGCAGAGCACAGATACGCAGTATTTT. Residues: CSASGSSGRQSTDTQYF.

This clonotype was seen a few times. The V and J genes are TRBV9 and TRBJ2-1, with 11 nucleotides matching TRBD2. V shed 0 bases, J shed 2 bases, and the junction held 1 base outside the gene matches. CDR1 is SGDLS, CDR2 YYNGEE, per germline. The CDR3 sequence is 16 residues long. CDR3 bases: TGTGCCAGCAGCGTAGTAGCGGGAGGGCCCTACAATGAGCAGTTCTTC. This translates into CASSVVAGGPYNEQFF. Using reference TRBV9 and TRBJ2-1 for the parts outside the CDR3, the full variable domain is DSGVTQTPKHLITATGQRVTLRCSPRSGDLSVYWYQQSLDQGLQFLIQYYNGEERAKGNILERFSAQQFPDLHSELNLSSLELGDSALYFCASSVVAGGPYNEQFFGPGTRLTVL.

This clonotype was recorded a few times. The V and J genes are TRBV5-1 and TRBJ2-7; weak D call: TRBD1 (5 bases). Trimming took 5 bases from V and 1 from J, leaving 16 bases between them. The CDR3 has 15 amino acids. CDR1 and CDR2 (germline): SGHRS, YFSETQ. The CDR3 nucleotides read TGCGCCAGCAGTCCCCCCAGGGCCACTTCCTACGAGCAGTACTTC. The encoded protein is CASSPPRATSYEQYF.